This T cell receptor (beta chain) was sequenced during a study of STAT3 mutations in large granular lymphocyte leukemia (dated by TCRdb to the late 2010s). Study-wide context: In roughly half of the longitudinally sequenced T-LGLL patients, canonical activating STAT3 mutations were detected. Over half of the T-LGLL patients were given one or more immunosuppressive therapy regimens, and roughly 40% of those treated had a hematologic response. Serial deep sequencing of TCRbeta CDR3 and STAT3 was performed in patients with T-cell large granular lymphocyte leukemia to reconstruct clonal hierarchy and dynamics. From an initial cohort of 207 LGL patients, approximately 17 representative T-LGLL cases were chosen for longitudinal sequencing of TCRbeta and STAT3. As controls within the study, two patients with natural killer LGL leukemia were also sequenced longitudinally. Each patient was sequenced at an average of about 4 time points, ranging from 2 to 8 samplings. Broader findings and caveats from the paper: Because no samples were available when a clone first appeared, clonal expansion had to be inferred from samplings taken at other points. In several patients, dominant TCR clone burden exceeded STAT3 mutant burden, suggesting STAT3 mutation arose secondarily within a pre-expanded clone. Variable intervals between samplings and differing treatment regimens complicated linking therapy response to changes in TCR clonal burden. TCR clonotype switching after therapy was observed in 6 of 18 patients, and all newly emerging clones were found to be STAT3 wild type. All T-LGLL patients had at least one immunodominant TCRbeta clonotype, and roughly half had multiple immunodominant subclonotypes. Persisting codominant clonotypes in some patients meant a small but highly pathogenic clone may have been missed.

The same DNA, extracted from blood mononuclear cells, served for both the TCR sequencing and the STAT3 sequencing. In regard to this clone: This receptor's antigen is unknown. Base-call qualities are not available, and no considerably larger clone is one nucleotide away.

TCRbeta libraries were sequenced on an Illumina MiSeq, averaging around 40,000 productive templates per sample. Multiplex PCR amplification was used to generate TCRbeta CDR3 libraries with the immunoSEQ assay. The original methods were these. Repertoire diversity was calculated as previously defined, and values close to 0 indicated extremely monoclonal samples. Held by TCRdb, this immuneACCESS table contains in-frame sequences only and omits some clones. Under half of the omission traces to an unresolved V gene where checked; the cause of the rest is unknown. D and trimming come from the DNA, and the V and J calls and clone size come from that table. Recorded for this sample are fewer than 10,000 clones; roughly 91% of them occurred a single time. The ten largest clones represent 75% to 85% of the sample. Per the germline V gene, SGDLS is the CDR1 and YYNGEE is the CDR2. The CDR3 starts with the cysteine, ends with the phenylalanine, and has 12 residues. The entry retains the CDR3 DNA only, 36 bases that are in frame from base 1. V and J lose 7 bases and 6 bases, and a span of 14 bases separates them.

The receptor was derived from an older man with T-cell large granular lymphocyte leukemia. Some clones in this sample may be carry-over from other donors' samples. The age is the age at diagnosis. Recombination connected TRBV9 to TRBJ2-7; TRBD1 is a weak D gene call, 5 bases matching. Specimen: peripheral blood mononuclear cells. The CDR3 corresponds to CASGNQGGEQYF. The nucleotide sequence is given as TGTGCCAGCGGGAATCAGGGCGGCGAGCAGTACTTC.